A single sample is the source of the 31 T cell receptor beta chains below, sequenced in a study of T cell responses to AZD1222 COVID-19 vaccine. Method: immunoSEQ multiplex PCR; TCRdb's copy keeps in-frame clones and lacks some. The sample comprises around 94,000 clones, roughly 85% of which are singletons, and over 3.5% rests with the top ten. Specimen: peripheral blood, collected 28 days after the second AZD1222 dose. These receptors were collected from an adult who received the AZD1222 COVID-19 vaccine.

The chain carries TRBV6-5 and TRBJ2-3, with a tentative D call TRBD1 (6 bases). In germline, CDR1 is MNHEY, CDR2 SVGAGI. This CDR3 region has 14 residues. Trimming left V 5 bases short and J 4 bases short, with 13 bases between. CDR3 amino acids: CASSNPGVADTQYF. As DNA, the CDR3 is TGTGCCAGCAGTAACCCAGGGGTAGCAGATACGCAGTATTTT.

Comment on this clone: The same CDR3 arises from other DNA sequences in this sample as well. CDR3 sequence reads: CASSLGSSYEQYF. CDR3 nucleotides: TGTGCCAGCAGTTTAGGGAGCTCCTACGAGCAGTACTTC. The V gene is TRBV28, the J gene TRBJ2-7; weak D call: TRBD2 (5 bases). Per germline, CDR1 MDHEN and CDR2 SYDVKM. V was cut by 2 bases and J by 0 bases, with 5 bases left in between. This CDR3 comprises 13 residues.

The chain has TRBV30 and TRBJ2-7; D gene uncertain. The CDR3 sequence is 15 residues long. Germline loops: CDR1 GTSNPN, CDR2 SVGIG (reference sequence). V lost 0 bases and J lost 0, with 12 bases in between. The CDR3 loop reads CAWSVGVKSSYEQYF. Written as DNA, the CDR3 is TGTGCCTGGAGTGTTGGGGTGAAGAGCTCCTACGAGCAGTACTTC.

The chain recombines TRBV27 with TRBJ1-6, with D tentatively TRBD1 (5 bases). The germline V gene encodes CDR1 MNHEY and CDR2 SMNVEV (reference sequence). V was pared by 5 bases and J by 7 bases, with 12 bases between. The CDR3 sequence is 14 residues long. CDR3 sequence (DNA): TGTGCCAGCAGTGTGGGACGGGGGAATTCACCCCTCCACTTT. Protein: CASSVGRGNSPLHF.

The chain has TRBV4-3 and TRBJ1-6; D not resolved. The CDR3 is 13 amino acids. Germline CDR1 is LGHNA and CDR2 is YSLEER. V was cut by 3 bases and J by 4 bases, with 4 bases left in between. CDR3 sequence: CASSQGYNSPLHF. CDR3 nucleotide sequence: TGCGCCAGCAGCCAGGGGTATAATTCACCCCTCCACTTT.

The genes are TRBV2 and TRBJ2-7; 8 bases map to TRBD2. Trimming cost V 5 bases and J 3 bases; bases outside gene matches: 3. The CDR3 contains 13 residues. Germline V lookup: CDR1 SNHLY, CDR2 FYNNEI. The CDR3 bases are TGTGCCAGCAGTTTGGCGGGAGGCTACGAGCAGTACTTC. As protein: CASSLAGGYEQYF.

The genes are TRBV23-1 and TRBJ1-5; D is unclear. TRBV23-1 is known as an ORF, though its function is uncertain. The CDR3 loop spans 11 amino acids. V dropped 0 bases and J dropped 7 bases, with 1 base sitting between them. CDR3 in amino acids: CASSQSQPQHF. The CDR3 bases are TGCGCCAGCAGTCAATCACAGCCCCAGCATTTT.

CDR3 in DNA: TGTGCCAGCAGCTTAGAGGCCCTAGCGGGGGTGTCCGGGGAGCTGTTTTTT. Translating gives CASSLEALAGVSGELFF. The V call is TRBV13, the J call TRBJ2-2; 10 nucleotides line up with TRBD2. This CDR3 spans 17 amino acids. J lost 6 bases, V lost 1 base, and 8 bases had no gene match. Germline values: CDR1 PRHDT, CDR2 FYEKMQ (reference sequence). The complete variable domain, with remaining parts taken from reference TRBV13 and TRBJ2-2, reads AAGVIQSPRHLIKEKRETATLKCYPIPRHDTVYWYQQGPGQDPQFLISFYEKMQSDKGSIPDRFSAQQFSDYHSELNMSSLELGDSALYFCASSLEALAGVSGELFFGEGSRLTVL.

J is TRBJ2-7 and V is TRBV6-1; D uncertain. Looked up from germline, CDR1 is MNHNS and CDR2 is SASEGT. The CDR3 length is 11 residues. The V gene lost 1 base and the J gene lost 12 bases, with 10 bases spanning the gap. CDR3 sequence: CASSEGPLGYF. DNA for the CDR3: TGTGCCAGCAGTGAAGGCCCGCTGGGGTACTTC.

Only one count was recorded for this clone. This rearrangement joins TRBV28 to TRBJ2-3; 7 bases line up with TRBD2. The CDR3 loop spans 16 amino acids. Germline V gene lookup returns CDR1 MDHEN and CDR2 SYDVKM. Trimming at V came to 5 bases and at J to 1 base, leaving 9 bases not matched to a gene. The CDR3 nucleotides are TGTGCCAGCAGTCCTCCTGGGGGGGTGGGCACAGATACGCAGTATTTT. This gives the protein CASSPPGGVGTDTQYF.

The J gene is TRBJ2-1, the V gene TRBV5-4; the match to TRBD1 covers 7 bases. This CDR3 is 15 amino acids long. Germline trimming cut 4 bases from V and 4 bases from J; bases unmatched to any gene: 8. The germline CDR1 and CDR2 sequences are SGHNT and YYREEE (reference sequence). For the CDR3, the DNA is TGTGCCAGCAGCCAAGGACAGGACCCTTACAATGAGCAGTTCTTC. Residues: CASSQGQDPYNEQFF.

Written as DNA, the CDR3 is TGCGCCAGCAGCTCCGGCGTTGGGGGACGCACTGAAGCTTTCTTT. This translates into CASSSGVGGRTEAFF. The chain joins TRBV5-1 to TRBJ1-1; weak D call: TRBD1 (5 bases). With 3 bases removed from V and 4 bases from J, the gap between germline ends came to 16 bases. CDR3 length equals 15 residues. Germline CDR1 is SGHRS and CDR2 is YFSETQ.

This chain uses TRBV7-9 with TRBJ2-7, with D perhaps matching TRBD2 (7 bases). Trimming left V 0 bases short and J 4 bases short, with 10 bases between. The CDR3 loop spans 14 amino acids. Looked up from germline, CDR1 is SEHNR and CDR2 is FQNEAQ (reference sequence). CDR3 nucleotide sequence: TGTGCCAGCAGCTTAGCGGGGGGGCTTTACGAGCAGTACTTC. Protein sequence: CASSLAGGLYEQYF.

The rearrangement joins TRBV30 to TRBJ1-5; D is possibly TRBD1 (5 bases). Trimming took off 2 bases at V and 10 bases at J, with 12 bases between the two ends. CDR1 is GTSNPN, CDR2 SVGIG, per germline (reference sequence). The CDR3 extends over 12 amino acids. The CDR3 protein is CAWSRTQGPQHF. As DNA, the CDR3 is TGTGCCTGGAGTCGCACCCAGGGTCCCCAGCATTTT.

This chain connects TRBV2 to TRBJ2-3, with TRBD2 as a possible D gene (6 bases). This CDR3 is 13 amino acids long. Trimming removed 6 bases from V and 2 bases from J, with 9 bases in between. CDR1 and CDR2 from the germline V gene are SNHLY and FYNNEI. The CDR3: CASRDYFTDTQYF. The CDR3 DNA reads as TGTGCCAGCAGGGACTACTTCACAGATACGCAGTATTTT.

V is TRBV24-1 and J is TRBJ2-7, with D maybe TRBD2 (8 bases). The CDR3 spans 21 residues. The V and J ends lost 5 bases and 0 bases respectively, with 31 bases between them. Germline assignment: CDR1 KGHDR and CDR2 SFDVKD. The CDR3 loop reads CATSAPRGGLAGPPSSYEQYF. Here the CDR3 DNA reads TGTGCCACCAGTGCCCCCAGGGGGGGGCTAGCGGGCCCACCCAGCTCCTACGAGCAGTACTTC.

CDR3 sequence: CASSEGTGGRNEQFF. The CDR3 DNA reads TGTGCCAGCAGCGAAGGGACAGGGGGGAGGAATGAGCAGTTCTTC. V usage is TRBV7-9 and J usage is TRBJ2-1; 11 bases are shared with TRBD1. This CDR3 contains 15 residues. After removal of 5 bases from V and 7 bases from J, the junction contained 7 bases not matched to a gene. Looked up from germline, CDR1 is SEHNR and CDR2 is FQNEAQ (reference sequence). The full variable domain, with the rest looked up from reference TRBV7-9 and TRBJ2-1, is DTGVSQNPRHKITKRGQNVTFRCDPISEHNRLYWYRQTLGQGPEFLTYFQNEAQLEKSRLLSDRFSAERPKGSFSTLEIQRTEQGDSAMYLCASSEGTGGRNEQFFGPGTRLTVL.

The gene calls are TRBV15 and TRBJ1-5; 8 positions agree with TRBD1. Trimming took 0 bases from V and 10 from J; bases not matched to a gene: 14. CDR1 LNHNV and CDR2 YYDKDF come from the germline V gene (reference sequence). The CDR3 is 17 amino acids. CDR3 loop: CATSREGTRDRLFPQHF. As DNA, the CDR3 is TGTGCCACCAGCAGAGAGGGGACCCGGGACAGGCTTTTTCCCCAGCATTTT.

This sequence joins TRBV6-5 and TRBJ1-2, with D possibly matching TRBD1 (5 bases). The V gene's germline CDR1 is MNHEY and CDR2 SVGAGI. The CDR3 length is 13 residues. Trimming took off 5 bases at V and 8 bases at J, with 15 bases between the two ends. CDR3 nucleotides: TGTGCCAGCAGTATCTCCGGGACGGTGGGCTACACCTTC. Protein sequence: CASSISGTVGYTF.

V is TRBV6-6 and J is TRBJ2-2, with 7 bases aligning to TRBD1. Germline-derived CDR1 and CDR2 are MNHNY and SVGAGI (reference sequence). V was pared by 6 bases and J by 7 bases, with 14 bases of the junction left unmatched. The CDR3 consists of 16 residues. The CDR3 loop is CASSQTGELGVGELFF. DNA of the CDR3: TGTGCCAGCAGCCAAACAGGGGAGCTGGGGGTCGGGGAGCTGTTTTTT.

The chain uses TRBV6-6 and TRBJ1-5; D unresolved. The CDR3 loop spans 16 amino acids. With 0 bases removed from V and 3 bases from J, the gap between germline ends came to 12 bases. CDR1 is MNHNY, CDR2 SVGAGI, per germline (reference sequence). As DNA, the CDR3 is TGTGCCAGCAGTTACTCGAGTTTACAGACCAATCAGCCCCAGCATTTT. Translated: CASSYSSLQTNQPQHF.

The chain combines TRBV7-6 with TRBJ2-1, with 11 bases identical to TRBD2. Trimming took 5 bases from V and 3 from J; bases not matched to a gene: 6. CDR3 length equals 16 residues. Germline loops: CDR1 SGHVS, CDR2 FNYEAQ. CDR3 sequence (DNA): TGTGCCAGCAGCCCCCGTAGCGGGGGGGTCTACAATGAGCAGTTCTTC. Translated: CASSPRSGGVYNEQFF.

The table lists this clone with a few counts. The CDR3 sequence: CASSSGTTGANVLTF. The DNA of the CDR3 is TGTGCCAGCAGCAGCGGGACAACTGGGGCCAACGTCCTGACTTTC. This rearrangement joins TRBV5-4 to TRBJ2-6; D perhaps matches TRBD2 (7 bases). Trimming removed 4 bases at V and 2 bases at J, with 10 bases between. CDR1 is SGHNT and CDR2 is YYREEE in the germline V gene (reference sequence). CDR3 size: 15 residues.

V gene TRBV5-1 combines with J gene TRBJ1-1; tentative D call: TRBD1 (5 bases). Per the germline V gene, CDR1 is SGHRS and CDR2 is YFSETQ. The V end lost 0 bases, the J end lost 8 bases, and 29 bases lay between the germline ends. The CDR3 covers 19 residues. The CDR3 protein is CASSLDRDVVNLPRQEAFF. The CDR3 DNA follows: TGCGCCAGCAGCTTGGATCGTGACGTGGTCAACCTACCAAGACAGGAAGCTTTCTTT.

V gene TRBV5-1 combines with J gene TRBJ2-2; weak D call: TRBD2 (6 bases). V lost 6 bases, J lost 2 bases, and 14 bases lay in between. The germline CDR1 and CDR2 sequences are SGHRS and YFSETQ. The CDR3 extends over 15 amino acids. This CDR3 is CASNTGTDNTGELFF. The CDR3 DNA reads as TGCGCCAGCAACACCGGGACTGATAACACCGGGGAGCTGTTTTTT.

This chain connects TRBV7-8 to TRBJ2-7; the match to TRBD2 covers 8 bases. Germline V lookup: CDR1 SGHVS, CDR2 FQNEAQ. Unmatched junction bases numbered 0, after V lost 1 base and J lost 1 base. This CDR3 has 14 residues. CDR3 DNA: TGTGCCAGCAGCTTAGAGCGGGGGTCCTACGAGCAGTACTTC. Protein: CASSLERGSYEQYF.

This chain connects TRBV2 to TRBJ2-7; 11 bases map to TRBD1. Unmatched junction bases numbered 5, after V lost 5 bases and J lost 5 bases. The CDR3 is 14 residues long. Germline V gives CDR1 SNHLY, CDR2 FYNNEI. The CDR3: CASSRGQGANEQYF. The DNA of the CDR3 is TGTGCCAGCAGTAGAGGACAGGGGGCAAACGAGCAGTACTTC.

V usage is TRBV15 and J usage is TRBJ1-3; D gene unclear. CDR1 LNHNV and CDR2 YYDKDF come from the germline V gene (reference sequence). The CDR3 totals 15 residues. Trimming took off 0 bases at V and 0 bases at J, with 6 bases between the two ends. The DNA for the CDR3 is TGTGCCACCAGCAGAGATCTGTTCTCTGGAAACACCATATATTTT. It encodes CATSRDLFSGNTIYF.

V is TRBV7-3 and J is TRBJ2-3, with TRBD2 matching over 13 bases. J lost 1 base, V lost 3 bases, and 1 base had no gene match. CDR3 length: 16 residues. The germline CDR1 and CDR2 sequences are SGHTA and FQGTGA. CDR3 loop: CASSLGLAGRTDTQYF. The CDR3 nucleotides read TGTGCCAGCAGCTTGGGACTAGCGGGGCGCACAGATACGCAGTATTTT.

CDR3 bases: TGCGCCAGCAGCCCGAGGGGGACAGGGATAGAAAAACTGTTTTTT. This sequence encodes CASSPRGTGIEKLFF. The gene calls are TRBV5-1 and TRBJ1-4; 9 nucleotides line up with TRBD1. Germline trimming cut 4 bases from V and 8 bases from J; bases unmatched to any gene: 9. Germline CDR1 is SGHRS and CDR2 is YFSETQ. This CDR3 has 15 amino acids.

This sequence joins TRBV27 and TRBJ2-2; 11 nucleotides agree with TRBD2. J gave up 5 bases and V 6 bases, and 2 bases lay outside the gene matches. This CDR3 comprises 14 residues. Germline CDR1 MNHEY, CDR2 SMNVEV (reference sequence). The CDR3 spells CASRRLAGTGELFF. The CDR3 DNA reads TGTGCCAGCAGGAGACTAGCGGGGACCGGGGAGCTGTTTTTT.